This T cell receptor (beta chain) emerged from a study of blood T cell repertoires in COVID-19. Overall study context: Acute and convalescent COVID-19 specimens originated in the United States, Italy and Spain.

This clone is a singleton in its sample. This study enrolled people aged about 18 to 90 from roughly 22 US geographic areas. Participant-reported clinical history was the basis for cohort assignment. Authors' processing steps: Estimation of nucleated cell counts relied on the amplification of reference gene primers. Only in-frame clones appear in the TCRdb table, and some are missing; sequencing was by immunoSEQ multiplex PCR. V, J and clone size were drawn from that table, and D and trimming were deduced from the DNA. Of hundreds of thousands of clones in the sample, approximately 86% were seen once. The TCR sequence derives from a woman in her forties or fifties with acute COVID-19. The sequenced sample consisted of PBMCs or T cells enriched from blood (not recorded which).

The CDR3, as DNA: TGCAGTGCTAGTTTGGGACAGGGGGCCACCGGGGAGCTGTTTTTT. Translating it yields CSASLGQGATGELFF. The chain joins TRBV20-1 to TRBJ2-2; 12 nucleotides align to TRBD1. Germline V CDR1 and CDR2: DFQATT, SNEGSKA (reference sequence). V shed 3 bases, J shed 4 bases, and the junction held 3 bases outside the gene matches. The CDR3 consists of 15 residues.